This is a list of T cell receptor beta chains from one sample in a study of CD8 T cells in Susac syndrome. TCRdb passed the immunoSEQ multiplex PCR reads through MiXCR, listing each CDR3 protein once. The sample contains 400,000 to 550,000 distinct CDR3 sequences, around 85% of which appear only once. Input material: CD8+ T cells from PBMCs. All receptors come from a human donor with multiple sclerosis. The CDR3 runs from the conserved cysteine through the conserved F or W. The order of the fields is clone size, D gene, J gene, V gene, CDR3 protein, CDR3 DNA. D genes are given only for firm matches. Clone size is given for some rows only: seen once, a few or many times, or a class if the clone is expanded.

size: NA; D: TRBD2; J: TRBJ2-1; V: TRBV20-1; CDR3: CSAREDGGGSEQFF; DNA: TGCAGTGCTAGAGAAGACGGCGGGGGTTCTGAGCAGTTCTTC
size: once; D: NA; J: TRBJ1-2; V: TRBV28; CDR3: CASDDSNYGYTF; DNA: TGTGCCAGCGACGATAGTAACTATGGCTACACCTTC
size: NA; D: NA; J: TRBJ2-2; V: TRBV3-1; CDR3: CASSPTDENTGELFF; DNA: TGTGCCAGCAGCCCGACAGATGAGAACACCGGGGAGCTGTTTTTT
size: NA; D: NA; J: TRBJ1-2; V: TRBV5-4; CDR3: CASSGGVLSLGYTF; DNA: TGTGCCAGCAGCGGGGGGGTCTTATCATTGGGCTACACCTTC
size: once; D: NA; J: TRBJ2-2; V: TRBV29-1; CDR3: CSVSPLDSRSDTGELFF; DNA: TGCAGCGTTTCCCCGTTGGACAGCCGGTCGGACACCGGGGAGCTGTTTTTT
size: NA; D: TRBD1; J: TRBJ1-2; V: TRBV9; CDR3: CASSEDRGHYGYTF; DNA: TGTGCCAGCAGCGAGGACAGGGGGCACTATGGCTACACCTTC
size: NA; D: TRBD1; J: TRBJ1-3; V: TRBV9; CDR3: CASSDPGGTSGNTIYF; DNA: TGTGCCAGCAGCGATCCAGGGGGCACCTCTGGAAACACCATATATTTT
size: NA; D: TRBD2; J: TRBJ2-7; V: TRBV27; CDR3: CASGRGVTYYEQYF; DNA: TGTGCTAGCGGGCGAGGGGTGACTTACTACGAGCAGTACTTC
size: NA; D: NA; J: TRBJ1-5; V: TRBV19; CDR3: CASSLQGYNQPQHF; DNA: TGTGCCAGTAGTCTACAGGGATACAATCAGCCCCAGCATTTT
size: NA; D: NA; J: TRBJ1-1; V: TRBV11-2; CDR3: CASSLDDPTGEAFF; DNA: TGTGCCAGCAGCTTAGACGATCCGACTGGGGAAGCTTTCTTT
size: NA; D: NA; J: TRBJ2-1; V: TRBV20-1; CDR3: CSARSRTEQFF; DNA: TGCAGTGCGAGAAGCCGCACTGAGCAGTTCTTC
size: NA; D: NA; J: TRBJ2-5; V: TRBV12-3/TRBV12-4; CDR3: CASMPAGFGETQYF; DNA: TGTGCCAGCATGCCGGCAGGGTTTGGAGAGACCCAGTACTTC
size: NA; D: TRBD2; J: TRBJ2-3; V: TRBV10-3; CDR3: CAIRGETVAGYTDTQYF; DNA: TGTGCCATCAGGGGGGAGACTGTAGCGGGGTACACAGATACGCAGTATTTT
size: NA; D: NA; J: TRBJ1-1; V: TRBV9; CDR3: CASSVGGLTRSEAFF; DNA: TGTGCCAGCAGCGTAGGGGGACTCACAAGGTCTGAAGCTTTCTTT
size: NA; D: NA; J: TRBJ2-1; V: TRBV7-9; CDR3: CASSGGQTTYNEQFF; DNA: TGTGCCAGCAGCGGTGGACAGACAACCTACAATGAGCAGTTCTTC
size: NA; D: TRBD1; J: TRBJ2-7; V: TRBV20-1; CDR3: CSARDGTGGTYEQYF; DNA: TGCAGTGCTAGAGATGGGACAGGGGGCACCTACGAGCAGTACTTC